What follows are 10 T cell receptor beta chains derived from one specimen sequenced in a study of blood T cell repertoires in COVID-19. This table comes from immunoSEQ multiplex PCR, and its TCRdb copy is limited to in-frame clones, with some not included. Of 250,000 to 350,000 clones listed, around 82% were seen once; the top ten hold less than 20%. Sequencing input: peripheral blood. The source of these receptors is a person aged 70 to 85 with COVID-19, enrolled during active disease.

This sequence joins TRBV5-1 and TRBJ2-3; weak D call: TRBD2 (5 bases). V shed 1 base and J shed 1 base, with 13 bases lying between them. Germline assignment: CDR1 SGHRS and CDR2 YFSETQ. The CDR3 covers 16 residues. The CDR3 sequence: CASSLTGKSGTDTQYF. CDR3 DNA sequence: TGCGCCAGCAGCTTGACCGGGAAGTCTGGCACAGATACGCAGTATTTT.

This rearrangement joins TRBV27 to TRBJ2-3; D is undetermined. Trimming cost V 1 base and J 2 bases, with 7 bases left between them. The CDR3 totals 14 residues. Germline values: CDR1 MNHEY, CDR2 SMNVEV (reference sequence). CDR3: CASSLFRPTDTQYF. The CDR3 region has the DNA TGTGCCAGCAGTTTATTCAGGCCCACAGATACGCAGTATTTT.

This CDR3 is CASTAGTGVDEQYF. As DNA, the CDR3 is TGTGCCAGCACCGCCGGGACAGGGGTGGACGAGCAGTACTTC. This chain uses TRBV5-4 with TRBJ2-7, with 10 bases identical to TRBD1. The CDR3 spans 14 residues. Germline V lookup: CDR1 SGHNT, CDR2 YYREEE (reference sequence). Losses at the gene ends were 6 bases for V and 5 bases for J; bases not matched to a gene: 8. The full variable domain, rest sourced from reference TRBV5-4 and TRBJ2-7, is ETGVTQSPTHLIKTRGQQVTLRCSSQSGHNTVSWYQQALGQGPQFIFQYYREEENGRGNFPPRFSGLQFPNYSSELNVNALELDDSALYLCASTAGTGVDEQYFGPGTRLTVT.

The CDR3 nucleotides are TGTGCCAGCAGTCCCAACGGACTCGCCTACGAGCAGTACTTC. It yields the protein CASSPNGLAYEQYF. The chain couples TRBV7-3 to TRBJ2-7, with D perhaps matching TRBD2 (5 bases). This CDR3 is built from 14 residues. Trimming removed 6 bases from V and 2 bases from J, with 14 bases in between. Germline lookup yields CDR1 SGHTA and CDR2 FQGTGA.

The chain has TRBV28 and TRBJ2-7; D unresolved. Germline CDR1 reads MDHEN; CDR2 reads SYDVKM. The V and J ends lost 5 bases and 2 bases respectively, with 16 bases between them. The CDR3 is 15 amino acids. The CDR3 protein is CASSPAESFTYEQYF. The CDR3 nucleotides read TGTGCCAGCAGTCCGGCGGAGTCGTTTACCTACGAGCAGTACTTC.

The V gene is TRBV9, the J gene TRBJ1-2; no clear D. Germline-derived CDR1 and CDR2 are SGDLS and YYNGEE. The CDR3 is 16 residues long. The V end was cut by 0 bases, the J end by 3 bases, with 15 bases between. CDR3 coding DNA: TGTGCCAGCAGCGTAGATTCTACCGGGAGAGACTATGGCTACACCTTC. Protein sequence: CASSVDSTGRDYGYTF.

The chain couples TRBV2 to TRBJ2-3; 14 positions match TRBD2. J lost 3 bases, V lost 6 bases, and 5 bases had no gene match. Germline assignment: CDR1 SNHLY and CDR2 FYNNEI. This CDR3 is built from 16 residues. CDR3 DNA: TGTGCCAGCAGATTCGGGACTAGCGGGAGAACAGATACGCAGTATTTT. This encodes CASRFGTSGRTDTQYF.

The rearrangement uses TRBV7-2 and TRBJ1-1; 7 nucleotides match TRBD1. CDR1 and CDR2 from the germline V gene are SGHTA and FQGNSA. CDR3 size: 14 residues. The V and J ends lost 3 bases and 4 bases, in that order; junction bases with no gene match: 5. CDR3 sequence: CASSFPRQGTEAFF. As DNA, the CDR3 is TGTGCCAGCAGCTTTCCTCGACAGGGCACTGAAGCTTTCTTT.

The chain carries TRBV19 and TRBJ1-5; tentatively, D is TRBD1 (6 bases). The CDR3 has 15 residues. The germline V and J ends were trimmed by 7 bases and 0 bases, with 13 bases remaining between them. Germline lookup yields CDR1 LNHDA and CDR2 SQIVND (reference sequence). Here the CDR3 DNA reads TGTGCCAGTAACGGACAGTCATATAGCAATCAGCCCCAGCATTTT. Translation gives CASNGQSYSNQPQHF.

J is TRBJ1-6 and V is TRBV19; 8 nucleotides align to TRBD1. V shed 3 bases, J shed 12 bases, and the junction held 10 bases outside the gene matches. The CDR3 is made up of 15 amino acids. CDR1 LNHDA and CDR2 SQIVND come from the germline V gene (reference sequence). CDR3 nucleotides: TGTGCCAGTAGTATTCAGGGGGCAATACCAGGACCCCTCCACTTT. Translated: CASSIQGAIPGPLHF.